This T cell receptor (beta chain) was recovered during a study of blood T cell repertoires in COVID-19. Study details: The samples span acute and convalescent COVID-19 from the United States, Italy and Spain.

A few counts support this clone. CDR3 size: 17 residues. Germline-derived CDR1 and CDR2 are LGHNA and YSLEER. The ends were cut back, 1 base at V and 2 bases at J, with 17 bases in the middle. Authors' methods: Amplification with reference gene primers provided the estimates of nucleated cell counts. The method was immunoSEQ multiplex PCR; TCRdb's version includes in-frame clones alone and lacks a portion of them. V, J and clone size derive from that table, while D and trimming were established from the DNA sequence. The sample consists of roughly 380,000 clones, around 89% of them appearing once. This TCR was sampled from a woman aged 40 to 50 with COVID-19, enrolled during active disease. The V and J genes are TRBV4-3 and TRBJ1-2; D gene uncertain. The sample consisted of peripheral blood. The CDR3 sequence is CASSQALAEGANYGYTF. The CDR3 DNA follows: TGCGCCAGCAGCCAAGCTCTCGCGGAGGGAGCGAACTATGGCTACACCTTC.